The T cell receptor (beta chain) under discussion was sequenced for a study of memory CD4+ T cells and cytomegalovirus serostatus. The sort gate was single viable CD3+CD4+CD8-CD45RO+ cells for memory CD4+ T cells. Authors' analysis steps: After removing out-of-frame reads, 2 million to 2.5 million distinct TCRbeta sequences remained. Measured with immunoSEQ multiplex PCR; TCRdb has only the in-frame clones, and not every one. D and trimming come from the DNA, and the V and J calls and clone size come from that table. The sample has 70,000 or so clones, around 78% seen once. The germline V and J ends were trimmed by 3 bases and 0 bases, with 9 bases remaining between them. Germline V gene sequence: CDR1 LNHDA, CDR2 SQIVND (reference sequence). The CDR3 has 16 residues.

This chain links TRBV19 with TRBJ2-6; no firm D call. This sequence was found in an adult in good health and CMV-seropositive. Sequencing used memory CD4+ T cells from blood. The CDR3 reads CASSISVNSGANVLTF. The CDR3 region has the DNA TGTGCCAGTAGTATTTCGGTGAACTCTGGGGCCAACGTCCTGACTTTC.